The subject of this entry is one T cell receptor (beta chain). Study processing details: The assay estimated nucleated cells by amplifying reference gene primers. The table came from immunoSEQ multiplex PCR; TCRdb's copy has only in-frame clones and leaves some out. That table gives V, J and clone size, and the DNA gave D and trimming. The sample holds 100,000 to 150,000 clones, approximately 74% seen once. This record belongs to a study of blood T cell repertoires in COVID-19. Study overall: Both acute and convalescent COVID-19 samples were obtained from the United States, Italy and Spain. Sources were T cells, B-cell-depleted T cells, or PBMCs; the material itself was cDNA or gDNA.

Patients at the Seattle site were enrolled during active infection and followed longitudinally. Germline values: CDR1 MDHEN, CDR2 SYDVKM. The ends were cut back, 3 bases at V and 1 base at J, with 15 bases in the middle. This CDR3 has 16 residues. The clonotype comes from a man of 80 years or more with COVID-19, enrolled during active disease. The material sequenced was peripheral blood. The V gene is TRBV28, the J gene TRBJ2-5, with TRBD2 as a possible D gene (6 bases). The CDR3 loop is CASSFWGGGVQETQYF. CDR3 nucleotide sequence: TGTGCCAGCAGTTTTTGGGGAGGAGGGGTCCAAGAGACCCAGTACTTC.